This TCR beta chain came from a study of CXCR3-negative and CXCR3-positive naive CD8 T cells (dated by TCRdb to the late 2010s). In terms of the full investigation: In total, roughly 140 million TRB reads were obtained, which works out to roughly 1.5 +/- 0.3 million reads per library. Diversity and physicochemical repertoire analyses were performed on approximately 10 donors pooled from two independent experiments. Naive subsets from about 5 donors and memory cells from 3 donors were included in the TRBV-TRBJ cluster analysis. Points the paper makes about the study in general: Both naive subsets had comparably high repertoire diversity, while memory CD8+ T cells had much lower repertoire diversity. Compared with CXCR3-negative naive cells, CXCR3-positive naive cells had TRB CDR3s with higher hydrophobicity (lower Kidera factor 4), lower energy, and higher strength and volume indices. Because surface CD5, which is linked to self-reactivity in mice, was comparable between the naive subsets, TCR interaction strength was also inferred from TRB CDR3 physicochemical properties. Because CXCR3 expression was partially decreased after cryopreservation, freshly isolated PBMCs were used for most assays. Similar TRBV-TRBJ usage was shown by naive CXCR3-negative and CXCR3-positive cells from the same donor, whereas distinct patterns were shown by memory cells.

Its frequency places this clonotype as medium-sized (0.01 to 0.1%); no count is recorded. Its antigen is not yet known. Based on the germline V gene (reference sequence), the CDR1 and CDR2 sequences are DFQATT and SNEGSKA. Spanning cysteine to phenylalanine, the CDR3 consists of 14 amino acids. This entry has no DNA. For each CD8+ T cell subset, flow sorting was done in triplicate, and 310,000 or so cells per subset went directly into RLT lysis buffer. Naive CD8+ T cells were defined stringently as CD45RO-CCR7+CD27+CD95- to exclude memory contaminants. Peripheral blood mononuclear cells were isolated from buffy coats using standard density gradient centrifugation. Naive CXCR3-negative and CXCR3-positive CD8+ T cells were flow-sorted on a FACSAria III. Total RNA was extracted from sorted cells with an RNeasy Mini Kit. Sequenced using a NextSeq 550. The Human TCR Profiling Kit (MiLaboratory) was used to prepare UMI-labeled 5' RACE TRB cDNA libraries. The full amount of extracted RNA was used for cDNA synthesis, and the full amount of resulting cDNA was used for PCR amplification. Libraries were prepared in parallel with an identical number of PCR cycles. The source study handled its data this way. With a minimum of two reads required per UMI, MIGEC and MiXCR pulled out about 52,000 +/- 9,100 unique UMI-labeled TRB cDNA molecules from each library. On average, each library contained 40,000 +/- 10,000 functional in-frame TRB CDR3 nucleotide clonotypes without stop codons. After downsampling to 5000 UMI-labeled TRB molecules per sample, diversity metrics such as normalized Shannon-Wiener and Chao1 were calculated in VDJtools. Clonotype-size-weighted physicochemical properties of the central five CDR3 residues (interaction energy, strength, volume and Kidera factor 4) were computed in VDJtools. TCRdb reprocessed the reads and assigns one entry to each CDR3 protein sequence, leaving out DNA. For this entry, the V and J calls and clone size follow TCRdb and not the study's own pipeline. The sample's table covers around 7,000 distinct CDR3 sequences. The top ten clones comprise about 2% of the sample.

This TCR came from a human donor in good health. Some clones in this sample may be carry-over from other donors' samples. The chain joins TRBV20-1 to TRBJ2-1; TCRdb picks TRBD2, but there is no DNA to check that call. Sample: naive CXCR3- CD8+ T cells from blood. The cell subset or site label on this specimen signifies: CD45RO-CCR7+CD27+CD95- naive CD8+ T cells lacking CXCR3 (TNR3-). The CDR3 protein sequence reads: CSAALAGAYNEQFF.